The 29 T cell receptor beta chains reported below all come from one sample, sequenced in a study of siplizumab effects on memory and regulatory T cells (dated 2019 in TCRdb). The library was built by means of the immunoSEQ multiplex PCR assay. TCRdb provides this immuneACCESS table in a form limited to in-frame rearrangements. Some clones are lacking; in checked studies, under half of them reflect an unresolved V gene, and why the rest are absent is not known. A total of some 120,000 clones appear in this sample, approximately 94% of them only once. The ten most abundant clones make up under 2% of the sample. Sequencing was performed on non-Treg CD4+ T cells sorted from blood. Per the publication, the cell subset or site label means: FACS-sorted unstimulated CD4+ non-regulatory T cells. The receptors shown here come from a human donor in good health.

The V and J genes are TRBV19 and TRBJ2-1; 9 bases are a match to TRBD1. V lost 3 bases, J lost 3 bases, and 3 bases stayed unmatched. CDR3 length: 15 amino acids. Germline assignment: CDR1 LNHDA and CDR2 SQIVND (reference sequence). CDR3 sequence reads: CASSMAGQGYNEQFF. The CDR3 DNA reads TGTGCCAGTAGTATGGCGGGACAGGGCTACAATGAGCAGTTCTTC.

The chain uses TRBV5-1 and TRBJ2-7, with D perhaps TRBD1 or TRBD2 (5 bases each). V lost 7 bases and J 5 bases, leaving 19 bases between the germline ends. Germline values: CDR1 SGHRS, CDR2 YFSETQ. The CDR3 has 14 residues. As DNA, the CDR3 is TGCGCCAGCCGTGGGGACGAAGTTGTGGACGAGCAGTACTTC. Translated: CASRGDEVVDEQYF. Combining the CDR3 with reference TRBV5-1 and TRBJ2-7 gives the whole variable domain KAGVTQTPRYLIKTRGQQVTLSCSPISGHRSVSWYQQTPGQGLQFLFEYFSETQRNKGNFPGRFSGRQFSNSRSEMNVSTLELGDSALYLCASRGDEVVDEQYFGPGTRLTVT.

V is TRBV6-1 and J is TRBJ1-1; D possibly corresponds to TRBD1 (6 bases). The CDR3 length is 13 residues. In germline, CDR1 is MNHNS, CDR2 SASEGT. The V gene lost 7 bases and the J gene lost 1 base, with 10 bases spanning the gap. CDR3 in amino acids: CASTWTANTEAFF. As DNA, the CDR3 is TGTGCCAGCACCTGGACAGCGAACACTGAAGCTTTCTTT.

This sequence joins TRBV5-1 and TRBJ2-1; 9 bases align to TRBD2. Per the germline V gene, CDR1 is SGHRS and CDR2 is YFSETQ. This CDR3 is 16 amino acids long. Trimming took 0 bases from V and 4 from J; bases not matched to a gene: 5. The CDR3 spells CASSLGLAGLYNEQFF. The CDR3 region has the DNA TGCGCCAGCAGCTTGGGTCTAGCGGGATTGTACAATGAGCAGTTCTTC. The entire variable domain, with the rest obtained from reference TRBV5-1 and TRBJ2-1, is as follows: KAGVTQTPRYLIKTRGQQVTLSCSPISGHRSVSWYQQTPGQGLQFLFEYFSETQRNKGNFPGRFSGRQFSNSRSEMNVSTLELGDSALYLCASSLGLAGLYNEQFFGPGTRLTVL.

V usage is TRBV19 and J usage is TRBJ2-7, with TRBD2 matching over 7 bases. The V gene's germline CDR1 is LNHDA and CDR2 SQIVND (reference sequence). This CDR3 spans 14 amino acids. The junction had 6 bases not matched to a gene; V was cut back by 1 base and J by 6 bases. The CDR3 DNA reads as TGTGCCAGTAGTATAGTCGGACTAGAAACCGAGCAGTACTTC. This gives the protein CASSIVGLETEQYF.

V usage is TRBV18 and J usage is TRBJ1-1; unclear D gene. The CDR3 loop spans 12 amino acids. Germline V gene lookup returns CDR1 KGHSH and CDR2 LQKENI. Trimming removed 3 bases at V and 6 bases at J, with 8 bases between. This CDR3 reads CASSPLDAEAFF. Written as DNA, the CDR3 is TGTGCCAGCTCACCCTTAGATGCTGAAGCTTTCTTT.

In DNA form, the CDR3 reads TGTGCCAGCAGCCTCCGCGAAGCGCGGGGGGTAAATACAGATACGCAGTATTTT. It is translated as CASSLREARGVNTDTQYF. J is TRBJ2-3 and V is TRBV7-2; TRBD2 matches at 8 bases. Germline loops: CDR1 SGHTA, CDR2 FQGNSA. This CDR3 is 18 amino acids long. V gave up 5 bases and J gave up 3 bases; unmatched junction bases: 16.

The CDR3 here is CASSPKTSFHEQYF. CDR3 sequence (DNA): TGTGCCAGCAGCCCTAAGACTAGCTTCCACGAGCAGTACTTC. The chain has TRBV7-2 and TRBJ2-5; 7 bases fit TRBD2. Gene TRBJ2-7 matches the end of the DNA better, so the J call may be wrong. This CDR3 has 14 amino acids. Per the germline V gene, CDR1 is SGHTA and CDR2 is FQGNSA.

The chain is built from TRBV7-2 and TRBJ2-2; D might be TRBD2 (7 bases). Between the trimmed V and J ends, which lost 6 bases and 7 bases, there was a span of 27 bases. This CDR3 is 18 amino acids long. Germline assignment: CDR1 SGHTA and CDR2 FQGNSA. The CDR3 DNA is TGTGCCAGCAGAGATCGAGGCGGGGGCCCCGGGGGGAGCGGGGAGCTGTTTTTT. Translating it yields CASRDRGGGPGGSGELFF. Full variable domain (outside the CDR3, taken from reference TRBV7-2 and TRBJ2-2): GAGVSQSPSNKVTEKGKDVELRCDPISGHTALYWYRQSLGQGLEFLIYFQGNSAPDKSGLPSDRFSAERTGGSVSTLTIQRTQQEDSAVYLCASRDRGGGPGGSGELFFGEGSRLTVL.

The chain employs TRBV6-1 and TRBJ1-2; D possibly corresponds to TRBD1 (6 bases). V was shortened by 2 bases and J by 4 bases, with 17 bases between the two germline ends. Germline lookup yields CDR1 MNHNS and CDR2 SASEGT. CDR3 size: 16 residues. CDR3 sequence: CASSERQGRGIYGYTF. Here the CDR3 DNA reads TGTGCCAGCAGTGAACGCCAAGGCAGGGGAATCTATGGCTACACCTTC.

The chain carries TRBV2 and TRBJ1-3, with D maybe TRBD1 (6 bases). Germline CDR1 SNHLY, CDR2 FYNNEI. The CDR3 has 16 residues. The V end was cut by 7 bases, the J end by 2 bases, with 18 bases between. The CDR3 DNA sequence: TGTGCCAGCAATGCATTACAGGGTGTCCCTGGAAACACCATATATTTT. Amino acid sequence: CASNALQGVPGNTIYF.

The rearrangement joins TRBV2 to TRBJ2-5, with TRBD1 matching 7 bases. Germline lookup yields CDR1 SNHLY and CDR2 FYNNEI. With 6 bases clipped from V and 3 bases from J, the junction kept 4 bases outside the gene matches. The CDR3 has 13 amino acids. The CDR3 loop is CASRRDRKETQYF. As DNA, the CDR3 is TGTGCCAGCAGACGGGACAGAAAAGAGACCCAGTACTTC.

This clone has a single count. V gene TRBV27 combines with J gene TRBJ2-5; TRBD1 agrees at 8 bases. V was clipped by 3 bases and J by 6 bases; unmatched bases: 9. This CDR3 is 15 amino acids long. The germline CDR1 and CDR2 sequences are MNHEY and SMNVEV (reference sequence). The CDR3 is CASSFQDRGRQTQYF. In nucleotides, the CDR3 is TGTGCCAGCAGTTTCCAAGACAGGGGACGTCAGACCCAGTACTTC.

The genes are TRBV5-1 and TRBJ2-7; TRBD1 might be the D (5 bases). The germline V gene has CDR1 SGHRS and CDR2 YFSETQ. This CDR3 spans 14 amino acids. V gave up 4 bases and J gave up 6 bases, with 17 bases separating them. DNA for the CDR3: TGCGCCAGCAGCGGATCCGGGTCGCAGGGCGAGCAGTACTTC. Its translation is CASSGSGSQGEQYF.

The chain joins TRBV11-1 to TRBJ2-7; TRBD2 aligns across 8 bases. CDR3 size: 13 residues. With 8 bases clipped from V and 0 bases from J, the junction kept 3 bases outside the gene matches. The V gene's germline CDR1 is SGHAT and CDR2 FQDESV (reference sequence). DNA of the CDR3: TGTGCCAGCCGGGGGGGGATCTCCTACGAGCAGTACTTC. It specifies CASRGGISYEQYF.

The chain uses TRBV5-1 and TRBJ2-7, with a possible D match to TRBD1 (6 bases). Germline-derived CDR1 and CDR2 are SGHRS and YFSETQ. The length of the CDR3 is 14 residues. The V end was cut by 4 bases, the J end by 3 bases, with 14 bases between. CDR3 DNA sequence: TGCGCCAGCAGCCCCACAGGGACGGTCTACGAGCAGTACTTC. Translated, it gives CASSPTGTVYEQYF. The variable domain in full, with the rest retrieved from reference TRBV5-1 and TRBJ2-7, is KAGVTQTPRYLIKTRGQQVTLSCSPISGHRSVSWYQQTPGQGLQFLFEYFSETQRNKGNFPGRFSGRQFSNSRSEMNVSTLELGDSALYLCASSPTGTVYEQYFGPGTRLTVT.

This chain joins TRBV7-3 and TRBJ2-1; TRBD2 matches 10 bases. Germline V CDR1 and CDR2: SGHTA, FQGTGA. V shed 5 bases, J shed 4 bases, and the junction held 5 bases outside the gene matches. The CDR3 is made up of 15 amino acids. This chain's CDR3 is CASSLTSGNYNEQFF. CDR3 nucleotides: TGTGCCAGCAGCCTCACTAGCGGGAATTACAATGAGCAGTTCTTC.

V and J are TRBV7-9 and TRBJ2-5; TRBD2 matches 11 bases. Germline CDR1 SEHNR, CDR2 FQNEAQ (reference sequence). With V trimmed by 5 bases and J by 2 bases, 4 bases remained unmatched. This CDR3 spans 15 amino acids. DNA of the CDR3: TGTGCCAGCAGCCGGGGACTAGCGGATCAAGAGACCCAGTACTTC. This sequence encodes CASSRGLADQETQYF.

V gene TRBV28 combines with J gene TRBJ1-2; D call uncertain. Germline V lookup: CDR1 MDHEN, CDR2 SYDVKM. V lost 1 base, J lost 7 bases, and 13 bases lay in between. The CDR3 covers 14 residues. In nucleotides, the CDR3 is TGTGCCAGCAGTTTATCGAAGGGTCTGGCTGGCTACACCTTC. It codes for CASSLSKGLAGYTF.

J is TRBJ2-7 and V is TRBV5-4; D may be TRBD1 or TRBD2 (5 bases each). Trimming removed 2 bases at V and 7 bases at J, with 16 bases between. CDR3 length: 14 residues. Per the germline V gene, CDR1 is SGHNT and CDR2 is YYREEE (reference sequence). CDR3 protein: CASSLGRTGPEQYF. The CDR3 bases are TGTGCCAGCAGCTTAGGTAGGACGGGACCTGAGCAGTACTTC.

The CDR3 reads CASSLVAAYEQYF. The CDR3 DNA reads TGCGCCAGCAGCTTGGTGGCAGCCTACGAGCAGTACTTC. The V and J genes are TRBV5-1 and TRBJ2-7, with D unresolved. The ends were cut back, 0 bases at V and 2 bases at J, with 6 bases in the middle. The CDR3 extends over 13 amino acids. Germline loops: CDR1 SGHRS, CDR2 YFSETQ.

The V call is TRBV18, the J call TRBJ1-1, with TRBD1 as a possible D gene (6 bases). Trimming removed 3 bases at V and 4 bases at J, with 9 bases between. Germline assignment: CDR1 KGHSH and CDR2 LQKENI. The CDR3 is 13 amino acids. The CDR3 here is CASSPRGGTEAFF. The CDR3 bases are TGTGCCAGCTCACCGAGAGGGGGCACTGAAGCTTTCTTT.

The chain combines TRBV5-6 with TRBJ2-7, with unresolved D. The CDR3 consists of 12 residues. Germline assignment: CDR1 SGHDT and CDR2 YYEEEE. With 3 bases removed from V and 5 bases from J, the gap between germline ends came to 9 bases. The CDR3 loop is CASSSQRNEQYF. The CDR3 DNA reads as TGTGCCAGCAGCTCTCAGAGAAACGAGCAGTACTTC.

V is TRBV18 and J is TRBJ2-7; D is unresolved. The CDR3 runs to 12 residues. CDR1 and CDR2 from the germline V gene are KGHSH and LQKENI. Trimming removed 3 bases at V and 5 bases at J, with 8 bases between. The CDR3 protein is CASSPEVNEQYF. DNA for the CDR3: TGTGCCAGCTCACCCGAAGTAAACGAGCAGTACTTC. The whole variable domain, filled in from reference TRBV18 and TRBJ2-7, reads NAGVMQNPRHLVRRRGQEARLRCSPMKGHSHVYWYRQLPEEGLKFMVYLQKENIIDESGMPKERFSAEFPKEGPSILRIQQVVRGDSAAYFCASSPEVNEQYFGPGTRLTVT.

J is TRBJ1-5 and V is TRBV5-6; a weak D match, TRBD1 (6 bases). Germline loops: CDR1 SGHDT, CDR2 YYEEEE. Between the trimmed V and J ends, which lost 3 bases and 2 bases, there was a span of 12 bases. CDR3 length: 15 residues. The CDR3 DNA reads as TGTGCCAGCAGCTCATGGTCAGGGGGCAATCAGCCCCAGCATTTT. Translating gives CASSSWSGGNQPQHF.

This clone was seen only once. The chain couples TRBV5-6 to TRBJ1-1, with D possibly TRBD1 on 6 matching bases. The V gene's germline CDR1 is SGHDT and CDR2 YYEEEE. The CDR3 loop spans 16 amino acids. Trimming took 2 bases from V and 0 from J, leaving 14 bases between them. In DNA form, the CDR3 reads TGTGCCAGCAGCTTCAGGGGCTTACTCATGAACACTGAAGCTTTCTTT. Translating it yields CASSFRGLLMNTEAFF.

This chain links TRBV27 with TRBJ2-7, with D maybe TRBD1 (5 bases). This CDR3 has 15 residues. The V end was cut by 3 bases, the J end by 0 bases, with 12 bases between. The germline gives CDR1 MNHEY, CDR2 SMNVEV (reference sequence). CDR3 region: CASSFRVDSSYEQYF. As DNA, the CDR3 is TGTGCCAGCAGTTTCAGGGTTGACAGCTCCTACGAGCAGTACTTC.

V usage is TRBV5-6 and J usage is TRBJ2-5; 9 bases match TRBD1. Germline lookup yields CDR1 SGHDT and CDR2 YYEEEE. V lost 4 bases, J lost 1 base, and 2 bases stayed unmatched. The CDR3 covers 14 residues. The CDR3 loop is CASSRGQGQETQYF. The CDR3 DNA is TGTGCCAGCAGCCGGGGACAGGGCCAAGAGACCCAGTACTTC.

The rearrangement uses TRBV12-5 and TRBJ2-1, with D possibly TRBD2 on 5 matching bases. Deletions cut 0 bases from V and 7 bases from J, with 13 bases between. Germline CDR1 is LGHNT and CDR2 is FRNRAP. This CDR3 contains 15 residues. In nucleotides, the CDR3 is TGTGCTAGTGGTTTGGTTTTCCCGAGAGGGAATGAGCAGTTCTTC. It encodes CASGLVFPRGNEQFF.